The entry that follows covers one TCR beta chain sequence. TCRdb used MiXCR to reprocess the 5' RACE reads, holding one entry per CDR3 protein. The table records 100,000 to 140,000 distinct CDR3 sequences, under 15% of them present only once. This sample stems from a study of T-cell memory formation after mild COVID-19. Sequencing used PBMCs or a T cell subset sorted from them (not recorded which). The sequence came from a man younger than 35 who had mild COVID-19 (a few samples of this study predate the infection). Cell type and time point are not known.

This CDR3 reads CAISESSAGGAQPQHF. Here the CDR3 DNA reads TGTGCCATCAGTGAGTCGTCGGCAGGGGGCGCCCAGCCCCAGCATTTT. V is TRBV10-3 and J is TRBJ1-5; 8 bases align to TRBD1. CDR1 and CDR2 from the germline V gene are ENHRY and SYGVKD. This CDR3 contains 16 residues. The trim removed 0 bases at V and 7 bases at J, leaving 8 bases unmatched.